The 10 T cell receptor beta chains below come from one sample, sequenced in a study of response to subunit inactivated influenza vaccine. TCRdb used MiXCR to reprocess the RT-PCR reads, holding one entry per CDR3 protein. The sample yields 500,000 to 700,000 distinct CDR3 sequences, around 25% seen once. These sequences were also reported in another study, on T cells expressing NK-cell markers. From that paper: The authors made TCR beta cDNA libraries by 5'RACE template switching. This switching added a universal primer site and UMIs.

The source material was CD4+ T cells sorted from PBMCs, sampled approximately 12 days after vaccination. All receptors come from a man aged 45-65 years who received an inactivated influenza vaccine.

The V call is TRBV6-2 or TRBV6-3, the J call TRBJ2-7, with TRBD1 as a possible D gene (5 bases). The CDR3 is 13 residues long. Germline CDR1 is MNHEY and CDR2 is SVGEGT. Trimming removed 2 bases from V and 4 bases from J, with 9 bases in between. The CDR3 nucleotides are TGTGCCAGCAGTTACAGGGGTGGTTACGAGCAGTACTTC. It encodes CASSYRGGYEQYF.

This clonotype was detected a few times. CDR3 protein: CASSVTDRGNRRQQYF. In DNA, the CDR3 is TGTGCCAGCAGTGTTACGGACAGGGGTAATCGACGACAGCAGTACTTC. V is TRBV27 and J is TRBJ2-7, with 9 bases matching TRBD1. The CDR3 loop spans 16 amino acids. Germline V gene lookup returns CDR1 MNHEY and CDR2 SMNVEV (reference sequence). J lost 8 bases, V lost 5 bases, and 16 bases had no gene match.

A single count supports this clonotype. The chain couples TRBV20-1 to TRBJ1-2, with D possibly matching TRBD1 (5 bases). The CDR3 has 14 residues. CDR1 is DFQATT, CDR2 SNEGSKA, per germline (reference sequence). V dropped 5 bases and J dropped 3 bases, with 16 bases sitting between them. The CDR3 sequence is CSAAGLRGYYGYTF. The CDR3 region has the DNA TGCAGTGCTGCGGGGCTAAGAGGGTACTATGGCTACACCTTC.

The CDR3 region is CASSYSGLAGERRWEQFF. The DNA of the CDR3 is TGTGCCAGCAGTTACTCGGGGCTAGCGGGCGAGCGGCGTTGGGAGCAGTTCTTC. The chain links TRBV6-5 to TRBJ2-1; 8 nucleotides agree with TRBD2. Looked up from germline, CDR1 is MNHEY and CDR2 is SVGAGI. The trim removed 0 bases at V and 10 bases at J, leaving 17 bases unmatched. CDR3 length: 18 amino acids.

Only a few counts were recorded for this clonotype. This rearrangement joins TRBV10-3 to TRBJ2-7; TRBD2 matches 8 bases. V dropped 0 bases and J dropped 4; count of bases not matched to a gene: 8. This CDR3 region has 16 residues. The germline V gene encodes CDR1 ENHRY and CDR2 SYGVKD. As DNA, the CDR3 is TGTGCCATCAGTGAGTCTCGGGGGGGGACCCAGTACGAGCAGTACTTC. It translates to CAISESRGGTQYEQYF.

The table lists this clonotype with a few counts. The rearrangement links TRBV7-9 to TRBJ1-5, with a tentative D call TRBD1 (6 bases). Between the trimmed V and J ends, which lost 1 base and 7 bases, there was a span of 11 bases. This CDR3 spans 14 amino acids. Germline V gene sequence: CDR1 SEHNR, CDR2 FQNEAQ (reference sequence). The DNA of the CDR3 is TGTGCCAGCAGCTTAGGGGGGGCATGGCAGCCCCAGCATTTT. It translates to CASSLGGAWQPQHF. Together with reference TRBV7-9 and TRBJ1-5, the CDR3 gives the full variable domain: DTGVSQNPRHKITKRGQNVTFRCDPISEHNRLYWYRQTLGQGPEFLTYFQNEAQLEKSRLLSDRFSAERPKGSFSTLEIQRTEQGDSAMYLCASSLGGAWQPQHFGDGTRLSIL.

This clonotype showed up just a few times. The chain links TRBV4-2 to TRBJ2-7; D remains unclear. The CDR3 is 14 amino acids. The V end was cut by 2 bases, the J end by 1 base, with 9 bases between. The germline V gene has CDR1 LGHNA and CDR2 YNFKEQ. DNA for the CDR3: TGTGCCAGCAGCCAACCCGGACGGTCCTACGAGCAGTACTTC. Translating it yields CASSQPGRSYEQYF.

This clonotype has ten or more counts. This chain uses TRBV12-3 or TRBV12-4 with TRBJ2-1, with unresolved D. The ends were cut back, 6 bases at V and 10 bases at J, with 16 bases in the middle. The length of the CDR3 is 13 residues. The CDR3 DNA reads TGTGCCAGCAGGCGAGGCACGGTAAGAGAGCAGTTCTTC. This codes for CASRRGTVREQFF.

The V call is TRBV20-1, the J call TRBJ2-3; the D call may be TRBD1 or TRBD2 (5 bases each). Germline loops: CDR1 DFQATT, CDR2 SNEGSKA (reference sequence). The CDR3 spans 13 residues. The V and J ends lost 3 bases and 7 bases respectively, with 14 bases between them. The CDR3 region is CSARGPDSYTQYF. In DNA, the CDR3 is TGCAGTGCTAGGGGACCTGACTCTTATACGCAGTATTTT.

CDR3 sequence reads: CASKGDRSSYNEQFF. As DNA, the CDR3 is TGTGCCAGCAAAGGGGACAGGTCTTCCTACAATGAGCAGTTCTTC. V and J are TRBV7-2 and TRBJ2-1; 8 bases agree with TRBD1. The CDR3 has 15 residues. Unmatched junction bases numbered 6, after V lost 7 bases and J lost 1 base. The germline CDR1 and CDR2 sequences are SGHTA and FQGNSA.